These 32 T cell receptor beta chains were sequenced from one sample in a study of T cell responses to AZD1222 COVID-19 vaccine. Clones were sequenced by immunoSEQ multiplex PCR, and TCRdb holds only the in-frame ones, with some missing. The data contain 150,000 to 200,000 clones, more than 85% of them seen just once; the ten biggest clones take up around 2.3%. This specimen was peripheral blood, taken on day 0 of AZD1222 vaccination. These receptors originate from an adult in good health.

This clone showed up just once. Other DNA sequences from this sample encode an identical CDR3 as well. The chain uses TRBV7-2 and TRBJ1-5; D unresolved. V dropped 2 bases and J dropped 1 base, with 3 bases sitting between them. Germline V gene data show CDR1 as SGHTA and CDR2 as FQGNSA. This CDR3 contains 13 residues. The CDR3 loop reads CASSLSSNQPQHF. CDR3 in DNA: TGTGCCAGCAGCTTATCCAGCAATCAGCCCCAGCATTTT.

The chain carries TRBV5-5 and TRBJ1-2, with D possibly matching TRBD1 (5 bases). The germline gives CDR1 SGHKS, CDR2 YYEKEE (reference sequence). Between the trimmed V and J ends, which lost 2 bases and 5 bases, there was a span of 10 bases. The CDR3 loop spans 13 amino acids. The CDR3 DNA sequence: TGTGCCAGCAGCTTCGGGGGAGATTATGGCTACACCTTC. Its protein product is CASSFGGDYGYTF.

The J gene is TRBJ1-4, the V gene TRBV3-1 (or the pseudogene TRBV3-2); D unresolved. Germline values: CDR1 LGHDT, CDR2 YNNKEL (reference sequence). This CDR3 comprises 15 residues. Trimming stripped 0 bases from V and 8 bases from J, with 13 bases between. The CDR3 DNA reads as TGTGCCAGCAGCCAAGATAAAGCCCCCTCGGAAAAACTGTTTTTT. This translates into CASSQDKAPSEKLFF.

This clone was picked up one time. In nucleotides, the CDR3 is TGTGCCAGCGCGGGACAGGACCTCGGGGAGACCCAGTACTTC. Translated, it gives CASAGQDLGETQYF. The chain is built from TRBV19 and TRBJ2-5; 8 nucleotides line up with TRBD1. The V gene end was trimmed by 9 bases and the J gene end by 5 bases; junction bases not matched to a gene: 11. The CDR3 has 14 amino acids. Germline assignment: CDR1 LNHDA and CDR2 SQIVND (reference sequence). Variable domain in full (rest from reference TRBV19 and TRBJ2-5): DGGITQSPKYLFRKEGQNVTLSCEQNLNHDAMYWYRQDPGQGLRLIYYSQIVNDFQKGDIAEGYSVSREKKESFPLTVTSAQKNPTAFYLCASAGQDLGETQYFGPGTRLLVL.

The chain recombines TRBV2 with TRBJ2-2; D ambiguous. Trimming removed 4 bases at V and 2 bases at J, with 5 bases between. CDR3 length equals 13 residues. Looked up from germline, CDR1 is SNHLY and CDR2 is FYNNEI. Here the CDR3 DNA reads TGTGCCAGCAGTGTAAGCAACACCGGGGAGCTGTTTTTT. The encoded protein is CASSVSNTGELFF.

This chain links TRBV7-3 with TRBJ2-1, with TRBD1 matching 8 bases. Germline V lookup: CDR1 SGHTA, CDR2 FQGTGA. The CDR3 runs 15 residues. The junction had 8 bases not matched to a gene; V was cut back by 5 bases and J by 5 bases. The CDR3 DNA follows: TGTGCCAGCAGCCTTGACAGGGGTGCCAACAATGAGCAGTTCTTC. Encoded protein: CASSLDRGANNEQFF.

The genes are TRBV6-5 and TRBJ2-1, with D maybe TRBD1 (6 bases). The length of the CDR3 is 13 residues. Trimming shortened V by 5 bases and J by 3 bases, and 8 bases separated the two germline ends. Germline CDR1 is MNHEY and CDR2 is SVGAGI. The CDR3 DNA follows: TGTGCCAGCAGTCAACAGGGCTACAATGAGCAGTTCTTC. Translated, it gives CASSQQGYNEQFF.

The V gene is TRBV5-1, the J gene TRBJ2-2; no firm D call. CDR1 SGHRS and CDR2 YFSETQ come from the germline V gene. Deletions cut 4 bases from V and 2 bases from J, with 3 bases between. This CDR3 is 12 amino acids long. The CDR3 DNA reads as TGCGCCAGCAGCGCTAACACCGGGGAGCTGTTTTTT. It yields the protein CASSANTGELFF. The entire variable domain, with the rest obtained from reference TRBV5-1 and TRBJ2-2, is as follows: KAGVTQTPRYLIKTRGQQVTLSCSPISGHRSVSWYQQTPGQGLQFLFEYFSETQRNKGNFPGRFSGRQFSNSRSEMNVSTLELGDSALYLCASSANTGELFFGEGSRLTVL.

This sequence joins TRBV18 and TRBJ2-1; no firm D call. Trimming pared 3 bases from V and 7 bases from J, leaving 16 bases between. This CDR3 contains 15 residues. Germline loops: CDR1 KGHSH, CDR2 LQKENI. The CDR3 DNA is TGTGCCAGCTCACCCGTAGAGTCCCGGGTGAATGAGCAGTTCTTC. It encodes CASSPVESRVNEQFF.

The J gene is TRBJ1-2, the V gene TRBV5-1, with D tentatively TRBD1 (6 bases). V lost 0 bases, J lost 8 bases, and 17 bases lay in between. Germline V lookup: CDR1 SGHRS, CDR2 YFSETQ. This CDR3 comprises 15 residues. CDR3 bases: TGCGCCAGCAGCTTGGACACTGGGGGCCGGAGGGGCTACACCTTC. The encoded protein is CASSLDTGGRRGYTF. Drawing the rest from reference TRBV5-1 and TRBJ1-2, the complete variable domain is KAGVTQTPRYLIKTRGQQVTLSCSPISGHRSVSWYQQTPGQGLQFLFEYFSETQRNKGNFPGRFSGRQFSNSRSEMNVSTLELGDSALYLCASSLDTGGRRGYTFGSGTRLTVV.

The chain couples TRBV4-1 to TRBJ2-3; 12 bases fit TRBD2. Germline V gene sequence: CDR1 MGHRA, CDR2 YSYEKL. The CDR3 spans 18 residues. With 0 bases clipped from V and 6 bases from J, the junction kept 10 bases outside the gene matches. The DNA for the CDR3 is TGCGCCAGCAGCCAAGATTCGGGAGGACTAGCGGGAAGGGATACGCAGTATTTT. The encoded protein is CASSQDSGGLAGRDTQYF.

The rearrangement uses TRBV29-1 and TRBJ2-3; possibly TRBD2 for D (7 bases). This CDR3 has 14 residues. Germline CDR1 and CDR2: SQVTM and ANQGSEA. V dropped 6 bases and J dropped 4 bases, with 17 bases sitting between them. The CDR3 protein is CSVGGTGRADTQYF. CDR3 nucleotide sequence: TGCAGCGTGGGGGGAACAGGGAGGGCAGATACGCAGTATTTT.

In its sample, this clone was seen once. The V gene is TRBV11-2, the J gene TRBJ1-2; no clear D gene. Germline CDR1 SGHAT, CDR2 FQNNGV. V was cut by 0 bases and J by 4 bases, with 9 bases left in between. The length of the CDR3 is 14 residues. CDR3 loop: CASSLDSGSYGYTF. The CDR3 DNA is TGTGCCAGCAGCTTAGATTCCGGGAGCTATGGCTACACCTTC.

This sequence joins TRBV24-1 and TRBJ1-6; no definite D call. Per the germline V gene, CDR1 is KGHDR and CDR2 is SFDVKD. The CDR3 runs 14 residues. Trimming shortened V by 4 bases and J by 6 bases, and 9 bases separated the two germline ends. The CDR3 sequence is CATSESQSNSPLHF. The CDR3, as DNA: TGTGCCACCAGTGAGAGTCAAAGTAATTCACCCCTCCACTTT.

This clone showed up just once. The gene calls are TRBV5-1 and TRBJ1-6; D unresolved. The V end was cut by 1 base, the J end by 6 bases, with 11 bases between. This CDR3 has 15 residues. Germline V gives CDR1 SGHRS, CDR2 YFSETQ. The CDR3 nucleotides read TGCGCCAGCAGCTTGATTGCCTTGCCTAATTCACCCCTCCACTTT. Translating it yields CASSLIALPNSPLHF. Filled out from reference TRBV5-1 and TRBJ1-6, the complete variable domain reads KAGVTQTPRYLIKTRGQQVTLSCSPISGHRSVSWYQQTPGQGLQFLFEYFSETQRNKGNFPGRFSGRQFSNSRSEMNVSTLELGDSALYLCASSLIALPNSPLHFGNGTRLTVT.

This chain links TRBV9 with TRBJ1-4; possibly TRBD1 for D (5 bases). The CDR3 covers 14 residues. V lost 6 bases, J lost 7 bases, and 16 bases lay in between. Germline V CDR1 and CDR2: SGDLS, YYNGEE. CDR3 coding DNA: TGTGCCAGCACTCCCGCAGGGAGTGGTGAAAAACTGTTTTTT. Protein: CASTPAGSGEKLFF.

The CDR3 spells CAIDTSGGLTDTQYF. The CDR3 DNA reads as TGTGCCATCGACACTAGCGGGGGGTTAACAGATACGCAGTATTTT. The genes are TRBV10-3 and TRBJ2-3, with 12 positions matching TRBD2. CDR1 and CDR2 (germline): ENHRY, SYGVKD. The CDR3 is 15 residues long. The V gene end was trimmed by 8 bases and the J gene end by 3 bases; junction bases not matched to a gene: 6.

CDR3: CASSLGSPAGVSEQYF. In DNA form, the CDR3 reads TGTGCCAGCAGCTTGGGTTCTCCAGCGGGAGTCTCCGAGCAGTACTTC. V usage is TRBV5-4 and J usage is TRBJ2-7; 8 bases match TRBD2. The V segment lost 0 bases and the J segment 6 bases; nucleotides outside the gene matches: 11. Per the germline V gene, CDR1 is SGHNT and CDR2 is YYREEE (reference sequence). This CDR3 is 16 amino acids long.

This clone was seen a single time. CDR3 nucleotides: TGTGCCAGCAGTTGGGACAGACGGGAAAAACTGTTTTTT. Its protein product is CASSWDRREKLFF. The chain carries TRBV28 and TRBJ1-4; 7 nucleotides align to TRBD1. Germline loops: CDR1 MDHEN, CDR2 SYDVKM. CDR3 length: 13 residues. The J segment lost 8 bases and the V segment lost 4 bases, leaving 4 bases of the junction unmatched.

The rearrangement joins TRBV28 to TRBJ1-5; 8 bases align to TRBD1. The V gene's germline CDR1 is MDHEN and CDR2 SYDVKM. J lost 2 bases, V lost 6 bases, and 12 bases had no gene match. This CDR3 is 17 amino acids long. The CDR3 DNA reads TGTGCCAGCAGATCCAGGGGGCTCCGTCGGGGCAATCAGCCCCAGCATTTT. Its protein product is CASRSRGLRRGNQPQHF.

The chain is built from TRBV5-4 and TRBJ2-2; 9 positions agree with TRBD1. Trimming at V came to 5 bases and at J to 0 bases, leaving 5 bases not matched to a gene. The CDR3 contains 16 residues. Germline values: CDR1 SGHNT, CDR2 YYREEE (reference sequence). The CDR3: CASRPRTGANTGELFF. In DNA, the CDR3 is TGTGCCAGCAGACCGAGGACAGGGGCGAACACCGGGGAGCTGTTTTTT.

This chain connects TRBV11-1 to TRBJ2-7; D may match TRBD1 or TRBD2 (5 bases each). Germline V gives CDR1 SGHAT, CDR2 FQDESV (reference sequence). CDR3 size: 13 residues. V was cut by 4 bases and J by 0 bases, with 7 bases left in between. The CDR3 region is CASSWGNSYEQYF. Here the CDR3 DNA reads TGTGCCAGCAGCTGGGGGAACTCCTACGAGCAGTACTTC.

The chain carries TRBV4-1 and TRBJ2-6, with a tentative D call TRBD2 (6 bases). The germline V gene has CDR1 MGHRA and CDR2 YSYEKL. Trimming cost V 4 bases and J 0 bases, with 16 bases left between them. This CDR3 comprises 18 residues. CDR3 coding DNA: TGCGCCAGCAGCCCGGCGGGCGGGGCGAGCTCTGGGGCCAACGTCCTGACTTTC. Translation: CASSPAGGASSGANVLTF.

The chain employs TRBV3-1 (or the pseudogene TRBV3-2) and TRBJ2-7; 11 nucleotides agree with TRBD2. The CDR3 is 14 residues long. Germline lookup yields CDR1 LGHDT and CDR2 YNNKEL (reference sequence). The V gene end was trimmed by 3 bases and the J gene end by 10 bases; junction bases not matched to a gene: 8. CDR3 nucleotide sequence: TGTGCCAGCAGCCACTTAGGGACTAGCGGCGAACAGTACTTC. Its protein is CASSHLGTSGEQYF.

This clone was seen a single time. The chain employs TRBV27 and TRBJ1-1; D unresolved. Trimming pared 4 bases from V and 0 bases from J, leaving 9 bases between. Germline V gene sequence: CDR1 MNHEY, CDR2 SMNVEV (reference sequence). The CDR3 has 14 residues. In DNA, the CDR3 is TGTGCCAGCAGTTATTTACCCCTGAACACTGAAGCTTTCTTT. This translates into CASSYLPLNTEAFF.

V usage is TRBV7-8 and J usage is TRBJ2-3, with D hard to call. The CDR3 spans 13 residues. Germline values: CDR1 SGHVS, CDR2 FQNEAQ. V was pared by 1 base and J by 2 bases, with 4 bases between. CDR3 in DNA: TGTGCCAGCAGCTTAGGGGCCACAGATACGCAGTATTTT. This translates into CASSLGATDTQYF.

The chain links TRBV5-1 to TRBJ2-7; 15 bases map to TRBD2. Losses at the gene ends were 4 bases for V and 7 bases for J; bases not matched to a gene: 3. The CDR3 contains 14 residues. Germline V lookup: CDR1 SGHRS, CDR2 YFSETQ. The CDR3 nucleotides are TGCGCCAGCAGCCCAGGGACTAGCGGGGGGGAGCAGTACTTC. Translating gives CASSPGTSGGEQYF.

V is TRBV27 and J is TRBJ2-2, with D unclear. Trimming removed 6 bases at V and 6 bases at J, with 14 bases between. Germline V gene lookup returns CDR1 MNHEY and CDR2 SMNVEV (reference sequence). This CDR3 contains 14 residues. The CDR3 DNA reads as TGTGCCAGCAGGTCCTATGTACCATCCGGGGAGCTGTTTTTT. It is translated as CASRSYVPSGELFF.

CDR3 in DNA: TGTGCCAGCAGCGTAAGGGGCCTCCCGGAGGGAGTCCGGACAGATACGCAGTATTTT. Amino acid sequence: CASSVRGLPEGVRTDTQYF. The chain joins TRBV9 to TRBJ2-3; D may be TRBD2 (6 bases). Germline CDR1 is SGDLS and CDR2 is YYNGEE. The CDR3 totals 19 residues. Trimming shortened V by 1 base and J by 3 bases, and 24 bases separated the two germline ends.

The chain combines TRBV5-5 with TRBJ2-7, with TRBD1 matching over 9 bases. Germline-derived CDR1 and CDR2 are SGHKS and YYEKEE (reference sequence). V trimming: 0 bases; J trimming: 3 bases; junction bases outside the gene matches: 4. The CDR3 is made up of 15 amino acids. The CDR3 DNA is TGTGCCAGCAGCTTGGCGGGACAGGGCCTCTACGAGCAGTACTTC. It encodes CASSLAGQGLYEQYF.

This chain joins TRBV6-2 or TRBV6-3 and TRBJ2-5; 8 bases match TRBD2. From germline, CDR1 is MNHEY and CDR2 SVGEGT. V shed 4 bases and J 7 bases; nucleotides not matched to a gene: 11. This CDR3 has 15 residues. CDR3 in amino acids: CASSSPGLASATQYF. DNA for the CDR3: TGTGCCAGCAGTTCCCCTGGACTAGCCTCGGCGACCCAGTACTTC.

V usage is TRBV12-3 or TRBV12-4 and J usage is TRBJ1-2; D not resolved. The CDR3 extends over 13 amino acids. Between the trimmed V and J ends, which lost 3 bases and 4 bases, there was a span of 9 bases. The CDR3 region has the DNA TGTGCCAGCAGTTTTCAGGAGTTCTATGGCTACACCTTC. Translation: CASSFQEFYGYTF.